This T cell receptor beta chain was identified in a study of blood T cell repertoires in COVID-19. Study-wide background: Samples taken during acute and convalescent COVID-19 were collected in the United States, Italy and Spain. PBMCs, B-cell-depleted T cells, or T cells were the source of the cDNA or gDNA that made up the material.

The Seattle patients joined while their infection was active and were tracked longitudinally afterward. Repertoires were generated with immunoSEQ multiplex PCR, while TCRdb's copy carries only in-frame clones and drops some. The table records around 18,000 clones, around three quarters of them present only once. The CDR3 is made up of 15 amino acids. Trimming at V came to 3 bases and at J to 3 bases, leaving 6 bases not matched to a gene. Germline V gene sequence: CDR1 SEHNR, CDR2 FQNEAQ (reference sequence). This clone was seen only a few times. The TCR originated in an older man with COVID-19, enrolled during active disease. The gene calls are TRBV7-9 and TRBJ2-7, with 9 nucleotides matching TRBD2. The sample comprised peripheral blood. CDR3 protein: CASSFLAGDGYEQYF. In DNA, the CDR3 is TGTGCCAGCAGCTTCTTAGCGGGAGACGGCTACGAGCAGTACTTC.